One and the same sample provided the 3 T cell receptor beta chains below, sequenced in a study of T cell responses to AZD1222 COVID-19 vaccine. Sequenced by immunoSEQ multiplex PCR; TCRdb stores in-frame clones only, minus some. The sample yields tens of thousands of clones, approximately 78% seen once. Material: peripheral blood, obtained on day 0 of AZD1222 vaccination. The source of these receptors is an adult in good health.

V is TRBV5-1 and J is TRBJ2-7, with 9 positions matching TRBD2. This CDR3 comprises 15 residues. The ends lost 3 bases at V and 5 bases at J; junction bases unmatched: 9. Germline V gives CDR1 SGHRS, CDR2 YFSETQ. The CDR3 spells CASSSGLAPMNEQYF. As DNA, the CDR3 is TGCGCCAGCAGCTCGGGACTAGCTCCGATGAACGAGCAGTACTTC. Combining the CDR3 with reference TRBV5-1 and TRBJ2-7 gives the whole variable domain KAGVTQTPRYLIKTRGQQVTLSCSPISGHRSVSWYQQTPGQGLQFLFEYFSETQRNKGNFPGRFSGRQFSNSRSEMNVSTLELGDSALYLCASSSGLAPMNEQYFGPGTRLTVT.

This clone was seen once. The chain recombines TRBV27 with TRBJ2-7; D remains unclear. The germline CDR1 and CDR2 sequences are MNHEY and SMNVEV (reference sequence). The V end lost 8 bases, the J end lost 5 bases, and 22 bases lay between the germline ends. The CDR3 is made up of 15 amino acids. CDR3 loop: CASGLVAATVDEQYF. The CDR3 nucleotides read TGTGCCAGCGGTCTAGTCGCGGCGACGGTGGACGAGCAGTACTTC.

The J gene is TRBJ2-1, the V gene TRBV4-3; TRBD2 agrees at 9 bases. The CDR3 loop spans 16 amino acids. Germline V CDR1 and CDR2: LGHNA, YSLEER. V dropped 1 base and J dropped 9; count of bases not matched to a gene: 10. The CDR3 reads CASSQATSGRTSEQFF. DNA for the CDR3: TGCGCCAGCAGCCAAGCGACTAGCGGAAGAACAAGTGAGCAGTTCTTC.